The 29 T cell receptor beta chains reported below all come from one sample, sequenced in a study of beta chain features in type 1 diabetes. Expressed TCRB transcripts got sequenced, as all isolated RNA was reverse transcribed. Sequencing was performed with immunoSEQ multiplex PCR; in TCRdb, only in-frame clones are kept and a portion is missing. This table holds some 900,000 clones, 17% found once. The specimen sequenced was naive CD4+ T cells from blood. The receptors originated from a young woman in good health.

The chain is built from TRBV6-5 and TRBJ2-5, with a possible D match to TRBD1 (6 bases). The DNA end favors TRBJ2-7, so the J call may be wrong. Germline V gives CDR1 MNHEY, CDR2 SVGAGI. This CDR3 has 15 residues. The CDR3 region is CASSPSGVIAYEQYF. CDR3 DNA sequence: TGTGCCAGCAGCCCGTCAGGGGTCATAGCCTACGAGCAGTACTTC.

The CDR3 region has the DNA TGTGCCAGCAGCCCTCTACGGGACAGGGGGCAGTTCGGGGAGCTGTTTTTT. Protein sequence: CASSPLRDRGQFGELFF. The chain is built from TRBV7-2 and TRBJ2-2, with 12 bases aligning to TRBD1. Germline V gene sequence: CDR1 SGHTA, CDR2 FQGNSA. V trimming: 5 bases; J trimming: 7 bases; junction bases outside the gene matches: 11. The CDR3 spans 17 residues.

This clone came up a few times. The J gene is TRBJ2-3, the V gene TRBV15; 13 nucleotides align to TRBD2. Germline V CDR1 and CDR2: LNHNV, YYDKDF (reference sequence). Germline trimming cut 0 bases from V and 5 bases from J; bases unmatched to any gene: 2. There are 16 residues in the CDR3. The CDR3 nucleotides are TGTGCCACCAGCAGAGAACTAGCGGGAGGGCGAGATACGCAGTATTTT. Residues: CATSRELAGGRDTQYF.

This clone came up a few times. This chain connects TRBV7-2 to TRBJ2-1; the D gene is possibly TRBD1 (9 bases). Germline V gene sequence: CDR1 SGHTA, CDR2 FQGNSA. The V gene lost 6 bases and the J gene lost 9 bases, with 21 bases spanning the gap. The CDR3 covers 15 residues. CDR3 residues: CASSFAGGQGREQFF. CDR3 DNA sequence: TGTGCCAGCAGTTTCGCGGGGGGACAGGGACGTGAGCAGTTCTTC.

The sample holds a few counts of this clone. The rearrangement uses TRBV9 and TRBJ2-1; tentatively, D is TRBD2 (5 bases). The V end lost 4 bases, the J end lost 5 bases, and 16 bases lay between the germline ends. The CDR3 is made up of 15 amino acids. CDR1 and CDR2 (germline): SGDLS, YYNGEE. The CDR3 here is CASSRTGDTNNEQFF. DNA of the CDR3: TGTGCCAGCAGCCGGACTGGAGATACGAACAATGAGCAGTTCTTC.

Comment on this clone: Distinct nucleotide sequences in the sample also encode this CDR3. The chain joins TRBV20-1 to TRBJ2-5, with TRBD2 as a possible D gene (6 bases). CDR1 DFQATT and CDR2 SNEGSKA come from the germline V gene (reference sequence). The CDR3 totals 11 residues. V was pared by 6 bases and J by 14 bases, with 19 bases between. CDR3 residues: CSAGWGPAGYF. Written as DNA, the CDR3 is TGCAGTGCCGGATGGGGACCCGCGGGATACTTC.

The chain has TRBV29-1 and TRBJ1-2, with a tentative D call TRBD1 (6 bases). CDR1 is SQVTM, CDR2 ANQGSEA, per germline. Trimming shortened V by 1 base and J by 8 bases, and 14 bases separated the two germline ends. The CDR3 is 13 amino acids. The chain's CDR3 is CSVEGGHAYGYTF. CDR3 in DNA: TGCAGCGTTGAAGGGGGGCATGCTTACGGCTACACCTTC.

In this sample, this clone turned up a few times. The rearrangement links TRBV25-1 to TRBJ2-3, with 8 nucleotides matching TRBD1. CDR1 is MGHDK and CDR2 is SYGVNS in the germline V gene. With 3 bases clipped from V and 3 bases from J, the junction kept 8 bases outside the gene matches. The CDR3 has 16 amino acids. The CDR3 region is CASSDSLTGATDTQYF. In DNA, the CDR3 is TGTGCCAGCAGTGACTCCCTGACAGGGGCTACAGATACGCAGTATTTT.

Only a few counts were recorded for this clone. The V gene is TRBV7-9, the J gene TRBJ1-2; the D gene is possibly TRBD1 (5 bases). The germline CDR1 and CDR2 sequences are SEHNR and FQNEAQ (reference sequence). This CDR3 has 12 residues. Trimming shortened V by 0 bases and J by 7 bases, and 6 bases separated the two germline ends. CDR3 bases: TGTGCCAGCAGCTTAGCGGGGGGTGGCTACACCTTC. It yields the protein CASSLAGGGYTF.

This clone turned up a few times. This sequence joins TRBV15 and TRBJ2-5; D may be TRBD1 (6 bases). The CDR3 is 15 amino acids. Germline V gene lookup returns CDR1 LNHNV and CDR2 YYDKDF (reference sequence). V lost 3 bases and J 5 bases, leaving 16 bases between the germline ends. This chain's CDR3 is CATSSRQGTRETQYF. Here the CDR3 DNA reads TGTGCCACCAGCAGTAGGCAGGGGACGCGGGAGACCCAGTACTTC.

The chain employs TRBV2 and TRBJ2-7, with D possibly matching TRBD1 (5 bases). Trimming cost V 7 bases and J 7 bases, with 11 bases left between them. The CDR3 consists of 11 residues. CDR1 and CDR2 from the germline V gene are SNHLY and FYNNEI. For the CDR3, the DNA is TGTGCCAGCATCCAGGGCCAGGAGCAGTACTTC. Translated: CASIQGQEQYF.

In this sample, this clone turned up a few times. Other DNA variants within this sample encode the same CDR3. The chain joins TRBV5-4 to TRBJ1-3, with a weak D call TRBD1 (6 bases). The CDR3 has 14 residues. The germline CDR1 and CDR2 sequences are SGHNT and YYREEE (reference sequence). Trimming removed 3 bases at V and 0 bases at J, with 7 bases between. The CDR3 here is CASSSTGSGNTIYF. The CDR3 region has the DNA TGTGCCAGCAGCTCGACAGGCTCTGGAAACACCATATATTTT.

This clone was observed at least ten times. The chain employs TRBV7-2 and TRBJ2-1, with D unclear. Germline assignment: CDR1 SGHTA and CDR2 FQGNSA. The CDR3 spans 12 residues. Trimming removed 1 base from V and 12 bases from J, with 10 bases in between. CDR3 sequence: CASSLDSIVQFF. The CDR3 nucleotides are TGTGCCAGCAGCTTAGATTCCATTGTGCAGTTCTTC.

The chain has TRBV5-4 and TRBJ2-2, with 10 bases that match TRBD2. Germline CDR1 is SGHNT and CDR2 is YYREEE (reference sequence). CDR3 length equals 19 residues. With V trimmed by 0 bases and J by 3 bases, 11 bases remained unmatched. This chain's CDR3 is CASSLGGLAGALDTGELFF. Written as DNA, the CDR3 is TGTGCCAGCAGCTTGGGAGGTCTAGCGGGAGCACTTGACACCGGGGAGCTGTTTTTT. Drawing the rest from reference TRBV5-4 and TRBJ2-2, the complete variable domain is ETGVTQSPTHLIKTRGQQVTLRCSSQSGHNTVSWYQQALGQGPQFIFQYYREEENGRGNFPPRFSGLQFPNYSSELNVNALELDDSALYLCASSLGGLAGALDTGELFFGEGSRLTVL.

The gene calls are TRBV18 and TRBJ1-1; D is ambiguous. Germline V gene data show CDR1 as KGHSH and CDR2 as LQKENI. Trimming shortened V by 2 bases and J by 2 bases, and 6 bases separated the two germline ends. The CDR3 runs 13 residues. This chain's CDR3 is CASSPVSNTEAFF. In DNA form, the CDR3 reads TGTGCCAGCTCACCAGTGAGCAACACTGAAGCTTTCTTT.

There are a few counts of this clone. This chain connects TRBV4-3 to TRBJ2-1, with 8 positions matching TRBD1. After removal of 1 base from V and 5 bases from J, the junction contained 7 bases not matched to a gene. Germline values: CDR1 LGHNA, CDR2 YSLEER. The CDR3 loop spans 16 amino acids. The CDR3 here is CASSQVETGDNNEQFF. In DNA, the CDR3 is TGCGCCAGCAGCCAAGTCGAGACAGGGGACAACAATGAGCAGTTCTTC.

V and J are TRBV27 and TRBJ2-3; D may be TRBD1 (6 bases). Looked up from germline, CDR1 is MNHEY and CDR2 is SMNVEV (reference sequence). The CDR3 extends over 14 amino acids. The V gene lost 7 bases and the J gene lost 1 base, with 12 bases spanning the gap. The CDR3 sequence: CASNPRGGTDTQYF. In DNA form, the CDR3 reads TGTGCCAGCAACCCCAGGGGTGGCACAGATACGCAGTATTTT.

About this clone: Other DNA sequences within the sample encode an identical CDR3. This chain links TRBV2 with TRBJ2-1; D remains unclear. This CDR3 contains 11 residues. Germline V gives CDR1 SNHLY, CDR2 FYNNEI. Trimming took 2 bases from V and 7 from J, leaving 3 bases between them. CDR3 DNA sequence: TGTGCCAGCAGTGAATATAATGAGCAGTTCTTC. Translated, it gives CASSEYNEQFF.

A few counts support this clone. This chain links TRBV28 with TRBJ2-3, with D unresolved. Germline CDR1 reads MDHEN; CDR2 reads SYDVKM. The ends were cut back, 5 bases at V and 9 bases at J, with 15 bases in the middle. This CDR3 comprises 13 residues. This CDR3 reads CASSREGFRTQYF. The CDR3 nucleotides read TGTGCCAGCAGTCGCGAAGGGTTTCGCACGCAGTATTTT.

This chain joins TRBV5-6 and TRBJ1-4; unclear D gene. Germline V gene lookup returns CDR1 SGHDT and CDR2 YYEEEE. This CDR3 is built from 14 residues. V lost 0 bases and J 5 bases, leaving 8 bases between the germline ends. As DNA, the CDR3 is TGTGCCAGCAGCTTGGGCAGATCAAATGAAAAACTGTTTTTT. Protein sequence: CASSLGRSNEKLFF.

The chain has TRBV18 and TRBJ2-3; possibly TRBD1 or TRBD2 for D (5 bases each). V gave up 3 bases and J gave up 5 bases, with 18 bases separating them. This CDR3 region has 16 residues. In germline, CDR1 is KGHSH, CDR2 LQKENI. CDR3 coding DNA: TGTGCCAGCTCACCCCCGGGACCCAACCCGCGAGATACGCAGTATTTT. It yields the protein CASSPPGPNPRDTQYF.

The genes are TRBV20-1 and TRBJ2-7; D possibly matches TRBD1 or TRBD2 (5 bases each). With 7 bases removed from V and 3 bases from J, the gap between germline ends came to 10 bases. Germline loops: CDR1 DFQATT, CDR2 SNEGSKA (reference sequence). The CDR3 has 11 residues. The CDR3 DNA reads as TGCAGTGAGGGGACGCGCTACGAGCAGTACTTC. As protein: CSEGTRYEQYF.

This clone has only a few counts. V gene TRBV28 combines with J gene TRBJ2-1, with D maybe TRBD2 (6 bases). Between the trimmed V and J ends, which lost 2 bases and 5 bases, there was a span of 16 bases. Germline V gene data show CDR1 as MDHEN and CDR2 as SYDVKM. The length of the CDR3 is 16 residues. CDR3 coding DNA: TGTGCCAGCAGTTTAGGCTCTGGGACTGGGAACAATGAGCAGTTCTTC. Residues: CASSLGSGTGNNEQFF.

The chain carries TRBV28 and TRBJ2-2; 10 bases fit TRBD1. In germline, CDR1 is MDHEN, CDR2 SYDVKM. This CDR3 has 14 residues. The CDR3 region has the DNA TGTGCAGCCGGACAGGGGGCGAACACCGGGGAGCTGTTTTTT. Its translation: CAAGQGANTGELFF.

This clone was counted a few times. V is TRBV7-6 and J is TRBJ1-5, with D possibly TRBD1 on 5 matching bases. The germline CDR1 and CDR2 sequences are SGHVS and FNYEAQ. V was pared by 1 base and J by 6 bases, with 7 bases between. CDR3 length equals 13 residues. As DNA, the CDR3 is TGTGCCAGCAGCTTAGAAAGGGGTCAGCCCCAGCATTTT. Translated: CASSLERGQPQHF.

The rearrangement links TRBV7-8 to TRBJ2-1; tentative D call: TRBD1 (6 bases). This CDR3 is 19 amino acids long. Germline V gene data show CDR1 as SGHVS and CDR2 as FQNEAQ. The V gene lost 6 bases and the J gene lost 10 bases, with 34 bases spanning the gap. The DNA of the CDR3 is TGTGCCAGCAGTCCCCTGGGCCGTGACGTAGCGACCTATAGGGGGGAGCAGTTCTTC. This gives the protein CASSPLGRDVATYRGEQFF. The complete variable domain, with remaining parts taken from reference TRBV7-8 and TRBJ2-1, reads GAGVSQSPRYKVAKRGQDVALRCDPISGHVSLFWYQQALGQGPEFLTYFQNEAQLDKSGLPSDRFFAERPEGSVSTLKIQRTQQEDSAVYLCASSPLGRDVATYRGEQFFGPGTRLTVL.

This clone was found a few times. The sample contains more than one DNA sequence encoding this CDR3. V usage is TRBV6-5 and J usage is TRBJ2-7; D is uncertain. This CDR3 spans 13 amino acids. Trimming shortened V by 2 bases and J by 2 bases, and 7 bases separated the two germline ends. Germline CDR1 MNHEY, CDR2 SVGAGI. The CDR3 nucleotides are TGTGCCAGCAGTTACCGCCAGACCTACGAGCAGTACTTC. This codes for CASSYRQTYEQYF.

The rearrangement uses TRBV5-1 and TRBJ2-7, with D perhaps TRBD2 (6 bases). The CDR3 extends over 15 amino acids. V was cut by 4 bases and J by 2 bases, with 16 bases left in between. The germline V gene has CDR1 SGHRS and CDR2 YFSETQ. The CDR3 sequence is CASSPEGLTPYEQYF. CDR3 nucleotides: TGCGCCAGCAGCCCGGAGGGACTGACCCCCTACGAGCAGTACTTC.

Of note for this clone: Other DNA sequences in the sample encode the same CDR3. The chain employs TRBV9 and TRBJ2-2; possible D gene TRBD2, 6 bases. CDR1 and CDR2 from the germline V gene are SGDLS and YYNGEE. CDR3 length equals 16 residues. The V end lost 1 base, the J end lost 4 bases, and 14 bases lay between the germline ends. In DNA, the CDR3 is TGTGCCAGCAGCGTAAGATTGGGACTGACCACCGGGGAGCTGTTTTTT. This sequence encodes CASSVRLGLTTGELFF.